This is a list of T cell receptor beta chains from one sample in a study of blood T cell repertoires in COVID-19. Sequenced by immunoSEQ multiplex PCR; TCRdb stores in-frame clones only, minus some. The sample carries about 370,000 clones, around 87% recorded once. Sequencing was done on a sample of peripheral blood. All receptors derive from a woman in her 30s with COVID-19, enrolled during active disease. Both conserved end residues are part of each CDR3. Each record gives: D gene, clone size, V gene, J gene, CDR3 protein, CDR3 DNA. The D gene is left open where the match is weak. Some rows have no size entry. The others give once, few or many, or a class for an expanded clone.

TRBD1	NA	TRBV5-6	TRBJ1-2	CASSTGTGDGYGYTF	TGTGCCAGCAGCACTGGGACAGGGGACGGGTATGGCTACACCTTC
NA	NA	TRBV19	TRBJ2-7	CASSIGRGSYEQYF	TGTGCCAGTAGTATAGGCAGGGGTTCCTACGAGCAGTACTTC
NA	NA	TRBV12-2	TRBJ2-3	CASRHTSGRPGMTDTQYF	TGTGCAAGTCGCCACACTAGCGGGAGGCCCGGTATGACAGATACGCAGTATTTT
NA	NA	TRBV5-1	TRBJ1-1	CASTLLGETEAFF	TGCGCCAGCACCCTTTTAGGGGAAACTGAAGCTTTCTTT
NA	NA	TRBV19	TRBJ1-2	CASERGLNGYTF	TGTGCCAGTGAACGGGGGTTGAATGGCTACACCTTC
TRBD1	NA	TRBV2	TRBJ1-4	CASSHPAGTGLTTNEKLFF	TGTGCCAGCAGCCATCCCGCCGGGACAGGGCTTACAACTAATGAAAAACTGTTTTTT
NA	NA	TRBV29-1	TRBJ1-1	CSGLGDGVTEAFF	TGCAGCGGCTTAGGGGATGGTGTCACTGAAGCTTTCTTT
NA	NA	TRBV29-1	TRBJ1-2	CSVEDRTAYGYTF	TGCAGCGTTGAAGATCGGACAGCCTATGGCTACACCTTC
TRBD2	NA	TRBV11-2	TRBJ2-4	CASSGRGAAKNIQYF	TGTGCCAGCAGTGGGCGGGGGGCTGCCAAAAACATTCAGTACTTC
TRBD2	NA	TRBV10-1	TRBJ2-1	CAGIRLAGPNEQFF	TGCGCCGGGATTCGACTAGCGGGACCCAATGAGCAGTTCTTC
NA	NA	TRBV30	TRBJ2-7	CAWSTGQYNEQYF	TGTGCCTGGAGTACAGGACAGTACAACGAGCAGTACTTC
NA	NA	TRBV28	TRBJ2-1	CASSPITDNEQFF	TGTGCCAGCAGTCCCATAACAGACAATGAGCAGTTCTTC
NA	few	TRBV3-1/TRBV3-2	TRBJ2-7	CASRPGGPRNEQYF	TGTGCCAGCAGGCCCGGAGGGCCTAGGAACGAGCAGTACTTC
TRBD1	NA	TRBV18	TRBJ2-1	CASSSGTGLYNEQFF	TGTGCCAGCTCCTCCGGGACAGGGCTATACAATGAGCAGTTCTTC
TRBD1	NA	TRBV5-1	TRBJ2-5	CASSKLTGVLETQYF	TGCGCCAGCAGCAAACTGACAGGGGTCTTAGAGACCCAGTACTTC
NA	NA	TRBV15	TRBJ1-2	CATSSPFPGLRTNYGYTF	TGTGCCACCAGCAGCCCCTTTCCGGGACTCAGGACTAACTATGGCTACACCTTC
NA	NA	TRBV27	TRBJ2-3	CASSGSTDTQYF	TGTGCCAGCAGTGGCAGCACAGATACGCAGTATTTT
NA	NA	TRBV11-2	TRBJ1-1	CASRLRTEAFF	TGTGCCAGCAGACTACGGACTGAAGCTTTCTTT
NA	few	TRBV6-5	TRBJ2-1	CASSPGLGGNEQFF	TGTGCCAGCAGTCCGGGACTCGGAGGAAATGAGCAGTTCTTC
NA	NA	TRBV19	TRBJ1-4	CASSMSQAGEKLFF	TGTGCCAGTAGTATGTCACAGGCGGGGGAAAAACTGTTTTTT
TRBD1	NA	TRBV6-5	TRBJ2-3	CASVAIQGATDTQYF	TGTGCCAGCGTCGCGATTCAGGGGGCCACAGATACGCAGTATTTT
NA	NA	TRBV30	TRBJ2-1	CAWSVPGSSYNEQFF	TGTGCCTGGAGTGTACCCGGTAGCTCCTACAATGAGCAGTTCTTC
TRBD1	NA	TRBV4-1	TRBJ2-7	CASSLTGTATYEQYF	TGCGCCAGCAGCCTTACCGGGACAGCGACCTACGAGCAGTACTTC
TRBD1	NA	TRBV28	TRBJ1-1	CASSRTGYTEAFF	TGTGCCAGCAGCCGGACAGGATACACTGAAGCTTTCTTT
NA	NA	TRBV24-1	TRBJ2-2	CATSEGHYPGELFF	TGTGCCACCAGTGAGGGACATTATCCCGGGGAGCTGTTTTTT
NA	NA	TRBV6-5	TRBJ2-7	CASSYTETYEQYF	TGTGCCAGCAGTTATACAGAAACCTACGAGCAGTACTTC
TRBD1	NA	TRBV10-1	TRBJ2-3	CASSPGTGDTDTQYF	TGCGCCAGCAGTCCCGGGACAGGGGACACAGATACGCAGTATTTT
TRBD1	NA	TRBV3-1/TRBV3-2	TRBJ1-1	CASSHRDRVSEAFF	TGTGCCAGCAGCCATCGGGACAGGGTATCTGAAGCTTTCTTT
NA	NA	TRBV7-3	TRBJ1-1	CASSYLGGSTEAFF	TGTGCCAGCAGCTACCTGGGGGGGTCCACTGAAGCTTTCTTT
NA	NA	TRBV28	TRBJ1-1	CASTLTGNTEAFF	TGTGCCAGCACCCTGACAGGGAACACTGAAGCTTTCTTT
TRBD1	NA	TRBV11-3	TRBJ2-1	CASSNRDSSSYNEQFF	TGTGCCAGCAGCAACCGGGACAGCAGCTCCTACAATGAGCAGTTCTTC
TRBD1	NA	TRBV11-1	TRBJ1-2	CASSPRTGDGYTF	TGTGCCAGCAGCCCCCGGACAGGGGATGGCTACACCTTC
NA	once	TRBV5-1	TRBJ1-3	CASTDMGNTIYF	TGCGCCAGCACTGACATGGGAAACACCATATATTTT
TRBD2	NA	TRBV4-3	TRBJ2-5	CASSQDASGTGYQETQYF	TGCGCCAGCAGCCAAGATGCTAGCGGGACGGGGTACCAAGAGACCCAGTACTTC
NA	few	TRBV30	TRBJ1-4	CAWSTLRRTSEKLFF	TGTGCCTGGAGTACCCTTCGGCGGACATCTGAAAAACTGTTTTTT
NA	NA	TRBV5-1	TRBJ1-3	CASSWGTSGNTIYF	TGCGCCAGCAGCTGGGGCACGTCTGGAAACACCATATATTTT
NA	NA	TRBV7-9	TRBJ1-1	CASSLLGENTEAFF	TGTGCCAGCAGCTTACTGGGAGAAAACACTGAAGCTTTCTTT
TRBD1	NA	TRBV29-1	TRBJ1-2	CSALEGTGGNGYTF	TGCAGCGCGTTAGAAGGGACAGGGGGTAATGGCTACACCTTC
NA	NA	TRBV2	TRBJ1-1	CASSEVEEDEAFF	TGTGCCAGCAGTGAGGTAGAAGAGGATGAAGCTTTCTTT
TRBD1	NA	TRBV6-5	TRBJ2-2	CASRDRSNTGELFF	TGTGCCAGCAGGGACAGGTCAAACACCGGGGAGCTGTTTTTT
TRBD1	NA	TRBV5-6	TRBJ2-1	CASSLWDRVYNEQFF	TGTGCCAGCAGCTTGTGGGACAGGGTTTACAATGAGCAGTTCTTC
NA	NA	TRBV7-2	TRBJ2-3	CASSLVTADTQYF	TGTGCCAGCAGCTTAGTAACGGCAGATACGCAGTATTTT
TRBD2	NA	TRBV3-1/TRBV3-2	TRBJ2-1	CASSHPTSGAYNEQFF	TGTGCCAGCAGCCACCCGACTAGCGGGGCTTACAATGAGCAGTTCTTC
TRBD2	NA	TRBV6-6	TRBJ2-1	CASTRAGLNEQFF	TGTGCCAGCACGAGAGCGGGACTCAATGAGCAGTTCTTC
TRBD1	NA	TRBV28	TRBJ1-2	CASSWTGRDGYTF	TGTGCCAGCAGTTGGACAGGGCGAGATGGCTACACCTTC
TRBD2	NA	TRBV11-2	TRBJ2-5	CASSRRGGSETQYF	TGTGCCAGCAGCCGACGCGGGGGATCGGAGACCCAGTACTTC
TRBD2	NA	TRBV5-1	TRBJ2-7	CASSPVITSAYEQYF	TGCGCCAGCAGCCCGGTAATAACTAGCGCATACGAGCAGTACTTC
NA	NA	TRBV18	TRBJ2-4	CASSPPRGENIQYF	TGTGCCAGCTCACCACCGCGGGGAGAAAACATTCAGTACTTC
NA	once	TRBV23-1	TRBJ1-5	CARQGDQPQHF	TGCGCCAGACAGGGCGATCAGCCCCAGCATTTT
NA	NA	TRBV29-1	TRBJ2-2	CSARLESTGELFF	TGCAGCGCCCGACTGGAGTCCACCGGGGAGCTGTTTTTT
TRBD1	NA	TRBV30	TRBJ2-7	CAWDRDRGPHEQYF	TGTGCCTGGGACCGGGACAGGGGGCCGCACGAGCAGTACTTC
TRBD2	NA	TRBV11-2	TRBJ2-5	CASSPSRTSGREGETQYF	TGTGCCAGCAGCCCAAGCAGGACTAGCGGGAGAGAGGGAGAGACCCAGTACTTC
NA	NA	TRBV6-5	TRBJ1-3	CASSYSSPGTIYF	TGTGCCAGCAGTTACTCTTCACCGGGCACCATATATTTT
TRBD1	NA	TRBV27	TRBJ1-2	CASSSRTGGYTF	TGTGCCAGCAGTTCGCGGACAGGGGGCTACACCTTC
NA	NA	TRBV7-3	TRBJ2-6	CASSFRGAGANVLTF	TGTGCCAGCAGTTTTAGGGGTGCTGGGGCCAACGTCCTGACTTTC
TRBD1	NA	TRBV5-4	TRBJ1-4	CASSYNRGPGEKLFF	TGTGCCAGCAGCTACAACAGGGGGCCGGGTGAAAAACTGTTTTTT
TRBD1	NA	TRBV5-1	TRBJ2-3	CASSQGQGSTDTQYF	TGCGCCAGCAGCCAGGGACAGGGGTCAACAGATACGCAGTATTTT
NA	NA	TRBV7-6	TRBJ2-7	CASSPRTGYEQYF	TGTGCCAGCAGCCCTAGAACCGGCTACGAGCAGTACTTC
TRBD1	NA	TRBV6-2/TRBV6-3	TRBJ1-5	CASSGQGPLGPQHF	TGTGCCAGCAGTGGACAGGGTCCTTTAGGGCCCCAGCATTTT
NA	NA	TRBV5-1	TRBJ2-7	CASSLDGSSYEQYF	TGCGCCAGCAGCTTGGACGGGTCCTCCTACGAGCAGTACTTC